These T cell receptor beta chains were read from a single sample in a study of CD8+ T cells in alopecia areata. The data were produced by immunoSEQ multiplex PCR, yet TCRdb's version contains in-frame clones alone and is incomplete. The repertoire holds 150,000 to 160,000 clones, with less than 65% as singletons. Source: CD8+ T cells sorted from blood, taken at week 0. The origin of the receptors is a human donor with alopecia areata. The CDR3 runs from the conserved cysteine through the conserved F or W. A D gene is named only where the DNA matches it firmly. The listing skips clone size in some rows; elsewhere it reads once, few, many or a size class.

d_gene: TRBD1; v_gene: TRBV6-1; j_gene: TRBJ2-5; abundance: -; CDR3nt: TGTGCCAGCGACTACAGGGGGGCGCGGAGAGAGACCCAGTACTTC; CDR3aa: CASDYRGARRETQYF
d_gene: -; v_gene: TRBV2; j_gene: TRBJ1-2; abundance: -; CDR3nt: TGTGCCAGCAGTGAAGCGCTTCGATATGGCTACACCTTC; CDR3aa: CASSEALRYGYTF
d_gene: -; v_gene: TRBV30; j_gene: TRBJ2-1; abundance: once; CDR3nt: TGTGCCTGGAGTGATGCGAATGAGCAGTTCTTC; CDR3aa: CAWSDANEQFF
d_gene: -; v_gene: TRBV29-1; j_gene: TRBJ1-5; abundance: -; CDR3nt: TGCAGCGTTGGAACAGGGTCTGGGAATCAGCCCCAGCATTTT; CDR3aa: CSVGTGSGNQPQHF
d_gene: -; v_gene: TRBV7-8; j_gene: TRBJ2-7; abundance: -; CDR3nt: TGTGCCAGCAGCTTAGCGACCGGGGGCCCATTAAACGAGCAGTACTTC; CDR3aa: CASSLATGGPLNEQYF
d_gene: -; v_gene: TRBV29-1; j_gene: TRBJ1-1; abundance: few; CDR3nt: TGCAGCGTTGAAGCCCGAGTAGGATACACTGAAGCTTTCTTT; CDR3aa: CSVEARVGYTEAFF
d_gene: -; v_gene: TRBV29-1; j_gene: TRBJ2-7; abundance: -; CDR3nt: TGCAGCGTTTCGGGGGTGGACTACGAGCAGTACTTC; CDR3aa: CSVSGVDYEQYF
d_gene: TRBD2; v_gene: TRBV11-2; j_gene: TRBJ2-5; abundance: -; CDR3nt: TGTGCCAGCAGCTCAGAAGCGGGGGGGCCAGTGGAGACCCAGTACTTC; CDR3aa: CASSSEAGGPVETQYF
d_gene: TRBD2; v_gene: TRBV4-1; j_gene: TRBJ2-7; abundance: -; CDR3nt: TGCGCCAGCAGCCAAGTCGTGGGTAGCGGGTCCTACGAGCAGTACTTC; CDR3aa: CASSQVVGSGSYEQYF
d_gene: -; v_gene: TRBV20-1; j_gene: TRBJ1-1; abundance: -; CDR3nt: TGCAGTGCTAGATCGGGGAGGGAAGCTCTCTTT; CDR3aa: CSARSGREALF
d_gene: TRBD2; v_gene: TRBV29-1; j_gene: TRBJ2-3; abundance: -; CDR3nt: TGCAGCGTTGAGATAGCGGGGAGCACAGATACGCAGTATTTT; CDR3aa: CSVEIAGSTDTQYF
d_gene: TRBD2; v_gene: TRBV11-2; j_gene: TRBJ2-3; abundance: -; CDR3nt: TGTGCCAGCAGCGTCACTAGCGGGGGAACAGATACGCAGTATTTT; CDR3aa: CASSVTSGGTDTQYF
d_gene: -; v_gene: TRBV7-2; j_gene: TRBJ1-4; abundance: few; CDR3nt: TGTGCCAGCAGCTTAAGGACAGTTCCTAGTGAAAAACTGTTTTTT; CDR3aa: CASSLRTVPSEKLFF
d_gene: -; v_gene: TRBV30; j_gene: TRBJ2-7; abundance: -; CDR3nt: TGTGCCTGGAGTGTACTCTCGAGCGCCGAGCAGTACTTC; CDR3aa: CAWSVLSSAEQYF
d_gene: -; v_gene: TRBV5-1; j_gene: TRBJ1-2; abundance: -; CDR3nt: TGCGCCAGCAGCTTGGGACAGAACTATGGCTACACCTTC; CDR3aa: CASSLGQNYGYTF
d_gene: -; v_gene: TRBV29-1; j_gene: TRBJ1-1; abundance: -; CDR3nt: TGCAGCGTTGTCGCGGGCACTGAAGCTTTCTTT; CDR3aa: CSVVAGTEAFF
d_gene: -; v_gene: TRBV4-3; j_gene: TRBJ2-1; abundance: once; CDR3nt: TGCGCCAGCAGCCCCCTTGGGGATGAGCAGTTCTTC; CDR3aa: CASSPLGDEQFF
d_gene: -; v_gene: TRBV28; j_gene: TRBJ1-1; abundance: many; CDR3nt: TGTGCCAGCAGTTTCTGGGTGAACACTGAAGCTTTCTTT; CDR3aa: CASSFWVNTEAFF
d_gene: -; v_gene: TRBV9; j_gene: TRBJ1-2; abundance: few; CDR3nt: TGTGCCAGCAGCGTAGGTGAACAGGGTGTCTATGGCTACACCTTC; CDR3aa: CASSVGEQGVYGYTF
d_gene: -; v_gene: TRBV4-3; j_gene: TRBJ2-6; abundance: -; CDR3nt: TGCGCCAGCAGCCTATTCCAGGGGGCCAACGTCCTGACTTTC; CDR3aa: CASSLFQGANVLTF
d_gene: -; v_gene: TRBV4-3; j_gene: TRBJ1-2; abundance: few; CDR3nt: TGCGCCAGCAGCGAAGACCATACCACAGCTAACTATGGCTACACCTTC; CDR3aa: CASSEDHTTANYGYTF
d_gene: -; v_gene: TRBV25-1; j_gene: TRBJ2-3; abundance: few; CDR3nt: TGTGCCAGCAGTGAATTAGATACGCAGTATTTT; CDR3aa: CASSELDTQYF
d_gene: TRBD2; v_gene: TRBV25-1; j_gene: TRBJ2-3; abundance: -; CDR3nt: TGTGCCAGCAGTGGCACTAGCGGGGGTTTAGGTACGCAGTATTTT; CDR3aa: CASSGTSGGLGTQYF
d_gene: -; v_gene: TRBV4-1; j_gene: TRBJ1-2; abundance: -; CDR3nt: TGCGCCAGCAGCCAAGAGGGCACGGTCGATGGCTACACCTTC; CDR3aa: CASSQEGTVDGYTF
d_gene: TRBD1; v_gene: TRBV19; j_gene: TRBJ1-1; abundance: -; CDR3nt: TGTGCCAGTTCTACAGGGGGCGTTTCTGAAGCTTTCTTT; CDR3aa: CASSTGGVSEAFF
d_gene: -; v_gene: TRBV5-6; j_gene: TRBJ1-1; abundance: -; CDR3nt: TGTGCCAGCAGCTTGAGGCCAGGGTGGGGTACGAACACTGAAGCTTTCTTT; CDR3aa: CASSLRPGWGTNTEAFF
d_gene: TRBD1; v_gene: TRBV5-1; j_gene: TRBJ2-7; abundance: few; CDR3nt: TGCGCCAGCAGCCAGACAGGGGGCGAGCAGTACTTC; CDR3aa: CASSQTGGEQYF
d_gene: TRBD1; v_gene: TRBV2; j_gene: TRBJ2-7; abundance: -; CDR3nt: TGTGCCAGCAGGGGGGACAGGGGCCCCGTGGAGCAGTACTTC; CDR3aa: CASRGDRGPVEQYF
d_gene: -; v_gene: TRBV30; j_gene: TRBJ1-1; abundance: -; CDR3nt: TGTGCCTGGAGTGTACTTGGTAGTGAAGCTTTCTTT; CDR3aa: CAWSVLGSEAFF
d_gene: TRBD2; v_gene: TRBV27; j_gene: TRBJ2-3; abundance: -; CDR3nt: TGTGCCAGCCTTCGTGCAGCGGGGGGGCTCACAGATACGCAGTATTTT; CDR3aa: CASLRAAGGLTDTQYF
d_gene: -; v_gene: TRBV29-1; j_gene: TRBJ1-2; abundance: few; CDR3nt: TGCAGCGTTTCACAGGGAGGTGACTATGGCTACACCTTC; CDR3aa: CSVSQGGDYGYTF
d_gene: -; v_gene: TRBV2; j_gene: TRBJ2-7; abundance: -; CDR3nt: TGTGCCAGCAGTCCGGGCTACGAGCAGTACTTC; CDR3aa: CASSPGYEQYF
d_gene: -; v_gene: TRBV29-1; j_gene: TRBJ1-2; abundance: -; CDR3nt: TGCAGCGACCAGGACAGATCGTATGGCTACACCTTC; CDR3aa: CSDQDRSYGYTF
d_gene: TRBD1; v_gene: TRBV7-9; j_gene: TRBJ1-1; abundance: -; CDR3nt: TGTGCCAGCAGCCAACAGGGGGGTAATGAAGCTTTCTTT; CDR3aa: CASSQQGGNEAFF
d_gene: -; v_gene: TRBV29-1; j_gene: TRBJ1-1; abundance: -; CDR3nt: TGCAGCGTTTTGGACAAAAACACTGAAGCTTTCTTT; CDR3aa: CSVLDKNTEAFF
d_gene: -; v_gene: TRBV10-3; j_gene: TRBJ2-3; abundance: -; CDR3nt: TGTGCCATCAGTGACGATGATACGCAGTATTTT; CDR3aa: CAISDDDTQYF
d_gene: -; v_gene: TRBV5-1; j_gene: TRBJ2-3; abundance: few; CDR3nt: TGCGCCAGCAGCTTGTTTTCCCCCGGGCCGAAGGATACGCAGTATTTT; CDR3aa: CASSLFSPGPKDTQYF
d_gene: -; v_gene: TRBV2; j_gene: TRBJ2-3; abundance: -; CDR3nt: TGTGCCAGCAGTGATGACACTACCACAGATACGCAGTATTTT; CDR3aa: CASSDDTTTDTQYF
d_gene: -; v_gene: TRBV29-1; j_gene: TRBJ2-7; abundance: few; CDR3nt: TGCAGCGTTGAAGTTCTCGGTTCTTACGAGCAGTACTTC; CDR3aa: CSVEVLGSYEQYF
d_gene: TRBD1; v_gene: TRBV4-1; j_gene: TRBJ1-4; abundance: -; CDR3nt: TGCGCCAGCAGCCCTACCTTTCAGGGGGCAACTGAAAAACTGTTTTTT; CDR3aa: CASSPTFQGATEKLFF
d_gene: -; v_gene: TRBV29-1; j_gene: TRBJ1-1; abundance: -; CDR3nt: TGCAGCGTTTATAAGAACACTGAAGCTTTCTTT; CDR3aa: CSVYKNTEAFF
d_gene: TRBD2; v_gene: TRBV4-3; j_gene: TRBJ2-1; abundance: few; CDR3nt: TGCGCCAGCAGCCGAACTAGCGGGGACTACAATGAGCAGTTCTTC; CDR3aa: CASSRTSGDYNEQFF
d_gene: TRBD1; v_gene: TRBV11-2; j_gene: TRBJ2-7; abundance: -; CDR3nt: TGTGCCAGCAGCTCGCCGGGACAGCCCTACGAGCAGTACTTC; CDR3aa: CASSSPGQPYEQYF
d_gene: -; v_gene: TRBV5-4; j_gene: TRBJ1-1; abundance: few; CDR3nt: TGTGCCAGCAGCCGCGGGGACACTGAAGCTTTCTTT; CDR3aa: CASSRGDTEAFF
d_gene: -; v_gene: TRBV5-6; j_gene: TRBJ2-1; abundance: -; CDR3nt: TGTGCCAGCAGCTTGGAAGTTTCTTGGGAGCAGTTCTTC; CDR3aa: CASSLEVSWEQFF
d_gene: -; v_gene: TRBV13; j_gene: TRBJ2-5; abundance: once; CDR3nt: TGTGCCAGCAGCCGACCGACAGAAGAGACCCAGTACTTC; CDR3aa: CASSRPTEETQYF
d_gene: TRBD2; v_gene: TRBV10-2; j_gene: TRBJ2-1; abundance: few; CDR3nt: TGCGCCAGCAGCTTCGAACCGGGACTATACAATGAGCAGTTCTTC; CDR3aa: CASSFEPGLYNEQFF
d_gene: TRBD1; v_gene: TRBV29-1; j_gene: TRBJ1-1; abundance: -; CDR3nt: TGCAGCGTGGAGGACAGGGGGAACACTGAAGCTTTCTTT; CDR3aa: CSVEDRGNTEAFF
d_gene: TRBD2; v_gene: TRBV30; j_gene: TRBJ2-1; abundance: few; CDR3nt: TGTGCCGCAGGACTAGTAGGCGATGAGCAGTTCTTC; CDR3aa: CAAGLVGDEQFF
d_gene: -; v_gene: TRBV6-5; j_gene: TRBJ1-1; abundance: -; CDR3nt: TGTGCCAGCGGGCAGGGGAACACTGAAGCTTTCTTT; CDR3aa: CASGQGNTEAFF
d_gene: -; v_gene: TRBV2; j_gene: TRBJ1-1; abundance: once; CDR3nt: TGTGCCAACCGGCCTAACACTGAAGCTTTCTTT; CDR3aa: CANRPNTEAFF
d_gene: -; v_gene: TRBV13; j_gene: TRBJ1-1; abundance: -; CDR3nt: TGTGCCAGCAGCTTAGGCTTGGCGATCACTGAAGCTTTCTTT; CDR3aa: CASSLGLAITEAFF
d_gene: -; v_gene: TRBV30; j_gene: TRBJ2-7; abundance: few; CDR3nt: TGTGCCTGGAGTGCCGACACCCGAACCTACGAGCAGTACTTC; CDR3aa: CAWSADTRTYEQYF
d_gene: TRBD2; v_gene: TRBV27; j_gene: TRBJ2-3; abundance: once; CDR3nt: TGTGCCAGCGATAAACTAGCGGGGAGCACAGATACGCAGTATTTT; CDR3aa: CASDKLAGSTDTQYF
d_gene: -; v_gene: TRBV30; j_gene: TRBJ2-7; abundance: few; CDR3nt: TGTGCCAGTAGTATAAAGGGGGGCCGCTACGAGCAGTACTTC; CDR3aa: CASSIKGGRYEQYF
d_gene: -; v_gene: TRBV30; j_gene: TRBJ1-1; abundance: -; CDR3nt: TGTGCCTGGATCGGGGGGCCCGAAGCTTTCTTT; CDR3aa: CAWIGGPEAFF